This TCR beta chain was found in a study of CD8 T cells in Susac syndrome. Germline-derived CDR1 and CDR2 are SGHAT and FQNNGV. J lost 5 bases, V lost 2 bases, and 5 bases had no gene match. The CDR3 contains 14 residues. An amount of RNA that ranged from about 0.45 to 1 ug was reverse transcribed with random hexamers. Multiplex PCR with immunoSEQ amplified the TCR beta CDR3 across 54 Vbeta and 13 Jbeta. TCRdb redid the calling of the immunoSEQ multiplex PCR reads with MiXCR, one entry per CDR3 protein. Altogether some 150,000 distinct CDR3 sequences are present, nearly 95% being singletons, with the ten largest covering roughly 0.27%.

Sample: CD8+ T cells from PBMCs. The TCR originated in a human donor in good health. The chain uses TRBV11-2 and TRBJ2-5, with TRBD2 matching 7 bases. The CDR3, as DNA: TGTGCCAGCAGCTTACGCGGGAGTGGGGAGACCCAGTACTTC. Its protein is CASSLRGSGETQYF.